These 20 T cell receptor beta chains were sequenced from one sample in a study of CD8+ T cells in alopecia areata. RNA was isolated and reverse transcribed to cDNA, the sequencing template. The protocol was immunoSEQ multiplex PCR, while the TCRdb copy is restricted to in-frame clones and leaves out a portion. Altogether some 170,000 clones are present, roughly 70% being singletons, with the ten largest covering over 9.5%. The sequenced sample was CD8+ T cells sorted from blood, obtained at week 0. The receptors were sampled from a human donor with alopecia areata.

This sequence joins TRBV7-9 and TRBJ2-5, with D perhaps matching TRBD1 or TRBD2 (5 bases each). The germline gives CDR1 SEHNR, CDR2 FQNEAQ (reference sequence). CDR3 length: 15 residues. Trimming took off 5 bases at V and 5 bases at J, with 18 bases between the two ends. CDR3 bases: TGTGCCAGCAGCCACCGGGACGAGGAAATGGAGACCCAGTACTTC. It codes for CASSHRDEEMETQYF.

This clone was found a few times. This rearrangement joins TRBV2 to TRBJ1-2; D is unresolved. V gave up 4 bases and J gave up 4 bases, with 19 bases separating them. The CDR3 is 16 amino acids. The germline V gene has CDR1 SNHLY and CDR2 FYNNEI. CDR3 nucleotides: TGTGCCAGCAGTGGGGAGAGGCCGCGGTCGCCCTATGGCTACACCTTC. Translated, it gives CASSGERPRSPYGYTF. Together with reference TRBV2 and TRBJ1-2, the CDR3 gives the full variable domain: EPEVTQTPSHQVTQMGQEVILRCVPISNHLYFYWYRQILGQKVEFLVSFYNNEISEKSEIFDDQFSVERPDGSNFTLKIRSTKLEDSAMYFCASSGERPRSPYGYTFGSGTRLTVV.

The chain couples TRBV5-6 to TRBJ1-1, with D hard to call. The germline V gene encodes CDR1 SGHDT and CDR2 YYEEEE. CDR3 size: 14 residues. The ends were cut back, 0 bases at V and 0 bases at J, with 6 bases in the middle. CDR3 coding DNA: TGTGCCAGCAGCTTGGTGATGCTGAACACTGAAGCTTTCTTT. Its translation is CASSLVMLNTEAFF.

This clone was observed a few times. The gene calls are TRBV5-1 and TRBJ2-5, with 7 positions matching TRBD1. The CDR3 consists of 14 residues. The V and J ends lost 4 bases and 3 bases, in that order; junction bases with no gene match: 6. Germline V gene data show CDR1 as SGHRS and CDR2 as YFSETQ. CDR3 residues: CASSVEGAEETQYF. The CDR3 DNA follows: TGCGCCAGCAGCGTTGAGGGGGCAGAAGAGACCCAGTACTTC.

This sequence joins TRBV14 and TRBJ2-2; D unclear. From germline, CDR1 is SGHDN and CDR2 FVKESK. The CDR3 is made up of 13 amino acids. V was shortened by 5 bases and J by 3 bases, with 7 bases between the two germline ends. This CDR3 is CASSAVYTGELFF. CDR3 nucleotides: TGTGCCAGCAGCGCTGTTTACACCGGGGAGCTGTTTTTT.

The chain uses TRBV27 and TRBJ2-7, with 8 bases fitting TRBD2. The CDR3 extends over 15 amino acids. The ends lost 10 bases at V and 7 bases at J; junction bases unmatched: 18. CDR1 and CDR2 from the germline V gene are MNHEY and SMNVEV (reference sequence). The CDR3 sequence is CATEFFSGARREQYF. CDR3 DNA: TGTGCCACCGAATTTTTTAGCGGGGCCCGTAGGGAGCAGTACTTC.

The chain joins TRBV5-6 to TRBJ2-2; D possibly corresponds to TRBD2 (6 bases). CDR3 length: 15 amino acids. The V and J ends lost 3 bases and 6 bases respectively, with 15 bases between them. CDR1 is SGHDT and CDR2 is YYEEEE in the germline V gene. The CDR3 DNA reads as TGTGCCAGCAGCTCCAAATCGGGGGTTGCCGGGGAGCTGTTTTTT. It specifies CASSSKSGVAGELFF.

This clone was observed a few times. The CDR3 protein is CAISESAQGRTEAFF. The DNA for the CDR3 is TGTGCCATCAGTGAGTCTGCGCAGGGTCGGACTGAAGCTTTCTTT. The chain has TRBV10-3 and TRBJ1-1; a weak D match, TRBD1 (5 bases). The CDR3 extends over 15 amino acids. Deletions cut 0 bases from V and 5 bases from J, with 13 bases between. Germline loops: CDR1 ENHRY, CDR2 SYGVKD.

The V and J genes are TRBV6-5 and TRBJ2-7; D is ambiguous. The germline V and J ends were trimmed by 0 bases and 0 bases, with 9 bases remaining between them. Germline V gene lookup returns CDR1 MNHEY and CDR2 SVGAGI. The CDR3 is made up of 15 amino acids. The CDR3 here is CASSYSLGSSYEQYF. The CDR3 DNA is TGTGCCAGCAGTTACTCCCTCGGAAGCTCCTACGAGCAGTACTTC.

The chain recombines TRBV7-9 with TRBJ2-6; D not certain. This CDR3 has 11 residues. CDR1 is SEHNR and CDR2 is FQNEAQ in the germline V gene (reference sequence). V lost 3 bases to trimming and J lost 11 bases, with 5 bases between them. The CDR3 DNA reads TGTGCCAGCAGCTTTGTGGACGTCCTGACTTTC. It is translated as CASSFVDVLTF.

This chain connects TRBV30 to TRBJ1-4; D gene unclear. This CDR3 has 12 residues. V dropped 0 bases and J dropped 7 bases, with 6 bases sitting between them. Germline CDR1 reads GTSNPN; CDR2 reads SVGIG (reference sequence). The CDR3 spells CAWSVRSEKLFF. DNA for the CDR3: TGTGCCTGGAGTGTACGGAGTGAAAAACTGTTTTTT.

In its sample, this clone was seen a few times. The chain couples TRBV27 to TRBJ2-1; 11 bases map to TRBD2. V gave up 6 bases and J gave up 3 bases; unmatched junction bases: 4. This CDR3 has 15 amino acids. Germline-derived CDR1 and CDR2 are MNHEY and SMNVEV (reference sequence). The CDR3 spells CASRTSGGSYNEQFF. CDR3 nucleotide sequence: TGTGCCAGCAGAACTAGCGGGGGCAGCTACAATGAGCAGTTCTTC.

This clone appeared a single time. This chain connects TRBV5-1 to TRBJ2-7; the match to TRBD2 covers 7 bases. This CDR3 is built from 15 residues. V shed 1 base, J shed 2 bases, and the junction held 6 bases outside the gene matches. Germline V gives CDR1 SGHRS, CDR2 YFSETQ. This CDR3 is CASSLSLAVTYEQYF. In DNA form, the CDR3 reads TGCGCCAGCAGCTTGTCGCTAGCGGTAACCTACGAGCAGTACTTC.

The chain has TRBV5-8 and TRBJ1-5; D uncertain. CDR1 and CDR2 from the germline V gene are SGHTS and YDEGEE. Trimming took 0 bases from V and 4 from J, leaving 2 bases between them. The CDR3 length is 12 residues. In nucleotides, the CDR3 is TGTGCCAGCAGCTTGGATAATCAGCCCCAGCATTTT. This sequence encodes CASSLDNQPQHF.

V usage is TRBV30 and J usage is TRBJ1-1; D gene unclear. V was cut by 3 bases and J by 4 bases, with 3 bases left in between. Germline CDR1 and CDR2: GTSNPN and SVGIG (reference sequence). This CDR3 comprises 10 residues. CDR3 sequence reads: CAWRITEAFF. CDR3 coding DNA: TGTGCCTGGAGGATCACTGAAGCTTTCTTT.

V usage is TRBV4-1 and J usage is TRBJ1-1; D is ambiguous. Trimming took off 2 bases at V and 1 base at J, with 8 bases between the two ends. Germline lookup yields CDR1 MGHRA and CDR2 YSYEKL. The CDR3 has 14 amino acids. CDR3 sequence reads: CASSQYRKNTEAFF. The CDR3 DNA sequence: TGCGCCAGCAGCCAATATCGGAAGAACACTGAAGCTTTCTTT.

V usage is TRBV5-1 and J usage is TRBJ1-1; perhaps TRBD1 as D (5 bases). Trimming pared 0 bases from V and 3 bases from J, leaving 12 bases between. This CDR3 comprises 15 residues. Germline CDR1 is SGHRS and CDR2 is YFSETQ. The CDR3 DNA sequence: TGCGCCAGCAGCTTGGGGAGGGGAGGGGACACTGAAGCTTTCTTT. Residues: CASSLGRGGDTEAFF.

The rearrangement uses TRBV13 and TRBJ1-1, with a possible D match to TRBD1 (5 bases). CDR3 length equals 13 residues. Per germline, CDR1 PRHDT and CDR2 FYEKMQ (reference sequence). Trimming left V 3 bases short and J 5 bases short, with 10 bases between. CDR3 loop: CASSLGELTEAFF. The CDR3, as DNA: TGTGCCAGCAGCTTGGGGGAGTTGACTGAAGCTTTCTTT.

The chain recombines TRBV14 with TRBJ1-1; D gene unclear. Germline V gene lookup returns CDR1 SGHDN and CDR2 FVKESK. V was cut by 2 bases and J by 1 base, with 5 bases left in between. CDR3 length: 13 amino acids. The CDR3 protein is CASSQTWNTEAFF. For the CDR3, the DNA is TGTGCCAGCAGCCAAACATGGAACACTGAAGCTTTCTTT. Full variable domain (outside the CDR3, taken from reference TRBV14 and TRBJ1-1): EAGVTQFPSHSVIEKGQTVTLRCDPISGHDNLYWYRRVMGKEIKFLLHFVKESKQDESGMPNNRFLAERTGGTYSTLKVQPAELEDSGVYFCASSQTWNTEAFFGQGTRLTVV.

V and J are TRBV29-1 and TRBJ2-1; no definite D call. This CDR3 comprises 12 residues. Germline CDR1 is SQVTM and CDR2 is ANQGSEA. Trimming removed 3 bases from V and 3 bases from J, with 6 bases in between. CDR3 loop: CSVDLNYNEQFF. The CDR3 DNA is TGCAGCGTTGACTTGAACTACAATGAGCAGTTCTTC.